This T cell receptor beta chain appears in the sequencing data of a study of T-cell reconstitution after alpha-beta-depleted transplantation in children. Overall study results and limits: Surviving recipient T cells and thymic progenitors underlay high day-60 TCRbeta diversity in some patients. About two months after transplant, alpha-beta T cells reportedly came from several hundred expanded graft clones.

This clonotype was observed at least ten times. Its antigen remains unidentified. Unique molecular identifiers were used in preparing the TCRbeta library. Using its own MiXCR run on the PCR reads, TCRdb lists one record per CDR3 protein. In the table there are about 200,000 distinct CDR3 sequences, around 7% of which are singletons. V was cut by 7 bases and J by 7 bases, with 19 bases left in between. Germline V CDR1 and CDR2: MNHNS, SASEGT. The CDR3 length is 14 residues. This receptor was obtained from a boy aged 2 to 10 with acute lymphoblastic leukemia, due to receive a stem cell transplant. The gene calls are TRBV6-1 and TRBJ2-5; D gene ambiguous. The source material was PBMCs, sampled before TCRalphabeta/CD19-depleted stem cell transplant. CDR3 DNA: TGTGCCAGCACCCAGCCCGCAGCGCCCGGGACCCAGTACTTC. This encodes CASTQPAAPGTQYF.